The 13 T cell receptor beta chains below were found in one sample sequenced in a study of neurological immune-mediated disorders. As for time point: longitudinal time-point 3. MiXCR, run by TCRdb on the 5' RACE reads, gives a single entry per CDR3 protein. The sample has roughly 45,000 distinct CDR3 sequences, roughly 14% seen once. The material sequenced was PBMCs. The receptors here all came from a man between 25 and 39 years old in good health.

This clonotype was counted at least ten times. V gene TRBV20-1 combines with J gene TRBJ1-1; TRBD1 matches at 7 bases. The length of the CDR3 is 13 residues. After removal of 3 bases from V and 4 bases from J, the junction contained 5 bases not matched to a gene. CDR1 DFQATT and CDR2 SNEGSKA come from the germline V gene (reference sequence). CDR3 residues: CSASGSGGTEAFF. The CDR3 DNA reads as TGCAGTGCTAGCGGGTCAGGGGGCACTGAAGCTTTCTTT.

This clonotype has at least ten counts. The rearrangement links TRBV20-1 to TRBJ2-1; D tentatively fits TRBD1 or TRBD2 (5 bases each). Trimming pared 5 bases from V and 10 bases from J, leaving 18 bases between. The germline V gene encodes CDR1 DFQATT and CDR2 SNEGSKA (reference sequence). The CDR3 length is 13 residues. The CDR3 loop is CSASHTGGWEQFF. CDR3 in DNA: TGCAGTGCTTCCCATACTGGGGGTTGGGAGCAGTTCTTC.

This clonotype came up a few times. The chain links TRBV19 to TRBJ2-3, with 13 nucleotides matching TRBD2. Looked up from germline, CDR1 is LNHDA and CDR2 is SQIVND (reference sequence). Losses at the gene ends were 6 bases for V and 5 bases for J; bases not matched to a gene: 5. This CDR3 is 15 amino acids long. As DNA, the CDR3 is TGTGCCAGTAGATCAGGACTAGCGGGAGAAGATACGCAGTATTTT. Its translation is CASRSGLAGEDTQYF.

This clonotype has ten or more counts. The CDR3 nucleotides read TGCAGTGCTGCGGGACAGGGGGCGACTGAAGCTTTCTTT. Translation: CSAAGQGATEAFF. The V and J genes are TRBV20-1 and TRBJ1-1, with 12 bases matching TRBD1. The V segment lost 5 bases and the J segment 5 bases; nucleotides outside the gene matches: 3. Germline CDR1 reads DFQATT; CDR2 reads SNEGSKA (reference sequence). The CDR3 runs 13 residues.

This clonotype occurred many times. This chain uses TRBV27 with TRBJ2-5; 8 positions agree with TRBD1. The V and J ends lost 5 bases and 7 bases, in that order; junction bases with no gene match: 12. Looked up from germline, CDR1 is MNHEY and CDR2 is SMNVEV (reference sequence). The CDR3 extends over 15 amino acids. In nucleotides, the CDR3 is TGTGCCAGCAGTCCCCGTGCAGGGGGCGAAGGGACCCAGTACTTC. This encodes CASSPRAGGEGTQYF.

The table lists this clonotype with many counts. The genes are TRBV5-1 and TRBJ2-7, with 10 bases that match TRBD2. The CDR3 has 17 amino acids. CDR1 is SGHRS, CDR2 YFSETQ, per germline. Trimming cost V 0 bases and J 2 bases; bases outside gene matches: 8. CDR3 DNA: TGCGCCAGCAGCTTGGCGTCTAGCGGGAGTAGGGCCTACGAGCAGTACTTC. Protein: CASSLASSGSRAYEQYF.

This clonotype was seen at least ten times. The chain is built from TRBV28 and TRBJ2-1; 9 positions agree with TRBD2. J gave up 8 bases and V 2 bases, and 4 bases lay outside the gene matches. The germline gives CDR1 MDHEN, CDR2 SYDVKM. This CDR3 has 14 amino acids. CDR3 sequence (DNA): TGTGCCAGCAGTTTAAGAGCTAGCGGGGATGAGCAGTTCTTC. This codes for CASSLRASGDEQFF.

This clonotype appeared many times. The chain links TRBV5-1 to TRBJ2-7; D possibly corresponds to TRBD1 (5 bases). V was shortened by 0 bases and J by 3 bases, with 10 bases between the two germline ends. Germline V CDR1 and CDR2: SGHRS, YFSETQ. This CDR3 contains 14 residues. This chain's CDR3 is CASSLGGSFYEQYF. In nucleotides, the CDR3 is TGCGCCAGCAGCTTGGGGGGCAGTTTCTACGAGCAGTACTTC.

Ten or more counts support this clonotype. V usage is TRBV5-1 and J usage is TRBJ2-1; 7 nucleotides align to TRBD1. The CDR3 is 15 residues long. J was trimmed by 0 bases and V by 5 bases; bases with no gene match: 5. Germline V gene sequence: CDR1 SGHRS, CDR2 YFSETQ. The CDR3 region has the DNA TGCGCCAGCAGATCCGGGACAGCCTCCTACAATGAGCAGTTCTTC. Its protein is CASRSGTASYNEQFF.

This clonotype was picked up many times. The V call is TRBV7-9, the J call TRBJ2-2; 9 nucleotides agree with TRBD2. V lost 6 bases and J lost 2; bases outside the gene matches: 7. Germline V gene data show CDR1 as SEHNR and CDR2 as FQNEAQ (reference sequence). This CDR3 comprises 16 residues. CDR3 residues: CASRGTGLANTGELFF. CDR3 bases: TGTGCCAGCAGGGGGACGGGACTAGCTAACACCGGGGAGCTGTTTTTT.

This clonotype showed up just a few times. V and J are TRBV5-1 and TRBJ2-1, with 10 bases matching TRBD2. Germline CDR1 SGHRS, CDR2 YFSETQ. J lost 0 bases, V lost 2 bases, and 11 bases had no gene match. This CDR3 spans 19 amino acids. The CDR3 bases are TGCGCCAGCAGCTTCCCACAGCGGGAGGGCCGGAGCTCCTACAATGAGCAGTTCTTC. It yields the protein CASSFPQREGRSSYNEQFF.

This clonotype was detected ten times or more. The V gene is TRBV5-1, the J gene TRBJ2-2; D unresolved. Trimming removed 1 base at V and 3 bases at J, with 4 bases between. The length of the CDR3 is 13 residues. Germline CDR1 SGHRS, CDR2 YFSETQ. This chain's CDR3 is CASSLWDTGELFF. The CDR3 DNA follows: TGCGCCAGCAGCTTGTGGGACACCGGGGAGCTGTTTTTT.

This clonotype was observed many times. The rearrangement uses TRBV28 and TRBJ1-1, with 10 bases aligning to TRBD1. CDR3 length: 13 residues. Germline V gene lookup returns CDR1 MDHEN and CDR2 SYDVKM. With 7 bases clipped from V and 6 bases from J, the junction kept 5 bases outside the gene matches. The CDR3 DNA sequence: TGTGCCAGCACGGGGACAGGGGTATCTGAAGCTTTCTTT. Amino acids: CASTGTGVSEAFF.